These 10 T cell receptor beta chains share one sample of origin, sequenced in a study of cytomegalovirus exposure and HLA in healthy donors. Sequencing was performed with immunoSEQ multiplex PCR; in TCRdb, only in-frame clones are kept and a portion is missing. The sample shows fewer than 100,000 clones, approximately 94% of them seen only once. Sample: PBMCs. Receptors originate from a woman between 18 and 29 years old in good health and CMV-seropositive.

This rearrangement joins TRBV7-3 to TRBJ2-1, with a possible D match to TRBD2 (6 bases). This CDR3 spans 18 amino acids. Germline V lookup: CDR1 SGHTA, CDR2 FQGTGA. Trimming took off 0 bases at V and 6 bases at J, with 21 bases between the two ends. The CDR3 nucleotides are TGTGCCAGCAGCTTAACCGGGAGCGTCGGGACTCCCCCCAATGAGCAGTTCTTC. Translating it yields CASSLTGSVGTPPNEQFF.

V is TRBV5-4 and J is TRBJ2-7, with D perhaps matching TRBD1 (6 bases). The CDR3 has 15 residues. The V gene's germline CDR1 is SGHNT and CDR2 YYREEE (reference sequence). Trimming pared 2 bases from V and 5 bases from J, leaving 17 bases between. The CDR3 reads CASSFPDRRGDEQYF. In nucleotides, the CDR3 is TGTGCCAGCAGCTTCCCGGACAGAAGAGGGGACGAGCAGTACTTC.

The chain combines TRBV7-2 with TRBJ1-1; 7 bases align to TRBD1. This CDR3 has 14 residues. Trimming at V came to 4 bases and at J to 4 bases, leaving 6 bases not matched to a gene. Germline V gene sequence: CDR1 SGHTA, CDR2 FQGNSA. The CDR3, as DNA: TGTGCCAGCAGCTCGGGACAGCAGACCACTGAAGCTTTCTTT. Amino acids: CASSSGQQTTEAFF.

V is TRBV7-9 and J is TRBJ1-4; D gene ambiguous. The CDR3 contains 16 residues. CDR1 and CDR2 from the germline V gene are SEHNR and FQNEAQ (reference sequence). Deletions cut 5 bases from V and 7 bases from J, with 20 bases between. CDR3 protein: CASSPLNGLSGEKLFF. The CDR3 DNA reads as TGTGCCAGCAGCCCCCTCAACGGCTTAAGCGGTGAAAAACTGTTTTTT.

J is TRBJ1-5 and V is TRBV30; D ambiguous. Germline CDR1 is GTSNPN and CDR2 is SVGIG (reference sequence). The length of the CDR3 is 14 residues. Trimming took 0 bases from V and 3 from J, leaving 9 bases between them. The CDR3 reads CAWSVLGFNQPQHF. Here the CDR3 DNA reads TGTGCCTGGAGTGTACTAGGTTTCAATCAGCCCCAGCATTTT.

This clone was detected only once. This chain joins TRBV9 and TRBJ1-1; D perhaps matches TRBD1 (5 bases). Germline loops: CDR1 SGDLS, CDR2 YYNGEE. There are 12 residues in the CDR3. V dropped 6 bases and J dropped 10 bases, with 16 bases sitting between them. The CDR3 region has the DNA TGTGCCAGCACCGACCGTCGGGGGACAGCTTTCTTT. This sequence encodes CASTDRRGTAFF. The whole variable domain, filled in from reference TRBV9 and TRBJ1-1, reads DSGVTQTPKHLITATGQRVTLRCSPRSGDLSVYWYQQSLDQGLQFLIQYYNGEERAKGNILERFSAQQFPDLHSELNLSSLELGDSALYFCASTDRRGTAFFGQGTRLTVV.

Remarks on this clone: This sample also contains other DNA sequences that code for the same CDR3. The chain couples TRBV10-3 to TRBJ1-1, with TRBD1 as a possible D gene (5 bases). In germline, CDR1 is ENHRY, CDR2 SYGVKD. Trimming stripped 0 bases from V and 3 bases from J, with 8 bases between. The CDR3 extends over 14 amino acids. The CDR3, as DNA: TGTGCCATCAGTGAGTCGGGGGGGGACACTGAAGCTTTCTTT. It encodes CAISESGGDTEAFF.

For the CDR3, the DNA is TGTGCCAGCAGCCAAGATTTGCGTTGGCGACAGGGAGACGGCTACACCTTC. Its translation is CASSQDLRWRQGDGYTF. The chain employs TRBV14 and TRBJ1-2; 7 nucleotides match TRBD1. The CDR3 has 17 amino acids. With V trimmed by 0 bases and J by 8 bases, 15 bases remained unmatched. Looked up from germline, CDR1 is SGHDN and CDR2 is FVKESK.

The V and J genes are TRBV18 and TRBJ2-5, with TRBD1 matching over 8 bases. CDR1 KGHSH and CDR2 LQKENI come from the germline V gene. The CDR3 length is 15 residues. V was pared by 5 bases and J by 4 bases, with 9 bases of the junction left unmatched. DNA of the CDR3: TGTGCCAGCTCATCCGGACAGGGAGGTAGAGAGACCCAGTACTTC. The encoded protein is CASSSGQGGRETQYF.

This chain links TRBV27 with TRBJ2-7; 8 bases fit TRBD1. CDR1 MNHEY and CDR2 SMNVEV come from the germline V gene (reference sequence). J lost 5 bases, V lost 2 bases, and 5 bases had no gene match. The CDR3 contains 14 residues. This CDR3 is CASSLDRGTNEQYF. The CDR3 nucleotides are TGTGCCAGCAGTTTAGACAGGGGAACTAACGAGCAGTACTTC.